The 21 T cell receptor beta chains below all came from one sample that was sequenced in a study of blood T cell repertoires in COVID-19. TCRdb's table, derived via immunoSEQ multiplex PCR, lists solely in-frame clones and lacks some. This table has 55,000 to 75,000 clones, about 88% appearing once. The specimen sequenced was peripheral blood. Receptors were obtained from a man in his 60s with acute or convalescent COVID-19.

The CDR3 coding sequence is TGCGCCAGCAGCCCCGGGGATAGCGGGGGGGTCACAGATACGCAGTATTTT. This encodes CASSPGDSGGVTDTQYF. The chain couples TRBV5-1 to TRBJ2-3; the match to TRBD2 covers 11 bases. Germline V lookup: CDR1 SGHRS, CDR2 YFSETQ. The J segment lost 2 bases and the V segment lost 4 bases, leaving 9 bases of the junction unmatched. This CDR3 is 17 amino acids long.

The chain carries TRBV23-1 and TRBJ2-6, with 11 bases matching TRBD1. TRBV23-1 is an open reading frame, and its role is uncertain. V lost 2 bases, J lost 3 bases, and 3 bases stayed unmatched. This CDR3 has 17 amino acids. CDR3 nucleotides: TGCGCCAGCAGTCAAGGACAGGGGGCAGTTGGGGCCAACGTCCTGACTTTC. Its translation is CASSQGQGAVGANVLTF.

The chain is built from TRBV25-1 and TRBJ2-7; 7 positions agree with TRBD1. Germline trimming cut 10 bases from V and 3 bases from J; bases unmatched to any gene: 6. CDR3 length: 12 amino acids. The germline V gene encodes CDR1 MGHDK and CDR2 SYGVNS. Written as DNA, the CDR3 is TGTGCCACCAGACAGGGATTCTACGAGCAGTACTTC. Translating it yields CATRQGFYEQYF.

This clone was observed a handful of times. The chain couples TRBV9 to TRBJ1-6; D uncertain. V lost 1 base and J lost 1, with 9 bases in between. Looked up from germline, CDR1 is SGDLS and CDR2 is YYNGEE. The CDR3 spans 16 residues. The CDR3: CASSVTDRSYNSPLHF. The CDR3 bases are TGTGCCAGCAGCGTAACAGACCGATCCTATAATTCACCCCTCCACTTT.

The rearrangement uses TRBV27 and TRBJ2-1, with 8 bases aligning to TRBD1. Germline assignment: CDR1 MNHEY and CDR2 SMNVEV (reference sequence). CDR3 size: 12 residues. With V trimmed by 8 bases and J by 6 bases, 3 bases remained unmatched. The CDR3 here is CASWGQVNEQFF. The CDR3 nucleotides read TGTGCCAGCTGGGGACAGGTCAATGAGCAGTTCTTC.

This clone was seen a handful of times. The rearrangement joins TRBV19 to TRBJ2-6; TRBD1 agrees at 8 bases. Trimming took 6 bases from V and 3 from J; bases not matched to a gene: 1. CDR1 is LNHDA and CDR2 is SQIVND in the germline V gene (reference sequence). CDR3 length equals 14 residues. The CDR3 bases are TGTGCCAGTAGGACAGGGGTTGGGGCCAACGTCCTGACTTTC. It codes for CASRTGVGANVLTF.

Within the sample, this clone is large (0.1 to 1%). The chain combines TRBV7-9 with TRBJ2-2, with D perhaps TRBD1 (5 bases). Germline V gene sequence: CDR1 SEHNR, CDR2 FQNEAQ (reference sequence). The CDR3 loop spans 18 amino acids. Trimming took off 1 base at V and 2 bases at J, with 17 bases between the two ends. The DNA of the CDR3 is TGTGCCAGCAGCTTAGGGGCAGGGTTGCGTAGTAACACCGGGGAGCTGTTTTTT. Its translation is CASSLGAGLRSNTGELFF.

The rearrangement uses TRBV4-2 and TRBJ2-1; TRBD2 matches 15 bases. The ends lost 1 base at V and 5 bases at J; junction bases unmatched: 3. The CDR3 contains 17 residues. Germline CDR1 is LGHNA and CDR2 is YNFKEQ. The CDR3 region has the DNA TGTGCCAGCAGCCAAGGGACTAGCGGGGGGGCCCACAATGAGCAGTTCTTC. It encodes CASSQGTSGGAHNEQFF.

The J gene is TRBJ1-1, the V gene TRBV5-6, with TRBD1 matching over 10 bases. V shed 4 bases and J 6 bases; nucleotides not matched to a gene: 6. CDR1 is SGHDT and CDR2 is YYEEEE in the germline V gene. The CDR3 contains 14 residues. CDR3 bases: TGTGCCAGCAGCGGCGACAGGGGGCTCTCTGAAGCTTTCTTT. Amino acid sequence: CASSGDRGLSEAFF.

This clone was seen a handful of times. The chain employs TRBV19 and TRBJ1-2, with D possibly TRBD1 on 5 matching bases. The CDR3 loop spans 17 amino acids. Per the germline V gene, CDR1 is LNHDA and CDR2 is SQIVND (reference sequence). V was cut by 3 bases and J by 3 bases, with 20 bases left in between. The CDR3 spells CASSMDEVEGTYYGYTF. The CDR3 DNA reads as TGTGCCAGTAGTATGGATGAAGTAGAAGGGACTTACTATGGCTACACCTTC.

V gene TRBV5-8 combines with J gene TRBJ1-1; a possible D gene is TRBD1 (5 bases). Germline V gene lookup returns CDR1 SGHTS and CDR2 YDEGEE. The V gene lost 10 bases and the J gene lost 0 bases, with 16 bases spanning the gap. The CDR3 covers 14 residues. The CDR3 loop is CAGTRGYMNTEAFF. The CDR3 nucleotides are TGTGCCGGAACCCGGGGGTATATGAACACTGAAGCTTTCTTT.

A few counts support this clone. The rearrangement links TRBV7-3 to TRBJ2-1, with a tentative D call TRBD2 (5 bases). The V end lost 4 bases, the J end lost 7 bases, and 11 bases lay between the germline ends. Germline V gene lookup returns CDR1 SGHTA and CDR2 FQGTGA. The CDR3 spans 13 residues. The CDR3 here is CASSSKSGNEQFF. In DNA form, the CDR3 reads TGTGCCAGCAGCTCCAAGTCGGGGAATGAGCAGTTCTTC.

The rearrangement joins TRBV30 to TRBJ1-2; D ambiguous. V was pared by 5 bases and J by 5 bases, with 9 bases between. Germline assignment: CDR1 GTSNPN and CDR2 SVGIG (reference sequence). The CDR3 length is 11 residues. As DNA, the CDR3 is TGTGCCTGGTCGTCCTCTTATGGCTACACCTTC. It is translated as CAWSSSYGYTF. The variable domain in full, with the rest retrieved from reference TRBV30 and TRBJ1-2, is SQTIHQWPATLVQPVGSPLSLECTVEGTSNPNLYWYRQAAGRGLQLLFYSVGIGQISSEVPQNLSASRPQDRQFILSSKKLLLSDSGFYLCAWSSSYGYTFGSGTRLTVV.

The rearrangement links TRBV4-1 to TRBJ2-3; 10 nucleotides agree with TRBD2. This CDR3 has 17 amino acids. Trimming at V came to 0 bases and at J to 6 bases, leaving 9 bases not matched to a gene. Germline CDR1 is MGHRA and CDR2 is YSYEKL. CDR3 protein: CASSQEGLAGVGDTQYF. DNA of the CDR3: TGCGCCAGCAGCCAAGAAGGGCTAGCGGGGGTGGGTGATACGCAGTATTTT.

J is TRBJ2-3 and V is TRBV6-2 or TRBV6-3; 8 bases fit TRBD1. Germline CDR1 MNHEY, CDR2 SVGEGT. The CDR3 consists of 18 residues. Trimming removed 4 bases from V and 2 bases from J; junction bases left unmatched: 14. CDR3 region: CASSFQLNAGGITDTQYF. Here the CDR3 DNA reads TGTGCCAGCAGTTTCCAACTAAACGCAGGGGGCATCACAGATACGCAGTATTTT.

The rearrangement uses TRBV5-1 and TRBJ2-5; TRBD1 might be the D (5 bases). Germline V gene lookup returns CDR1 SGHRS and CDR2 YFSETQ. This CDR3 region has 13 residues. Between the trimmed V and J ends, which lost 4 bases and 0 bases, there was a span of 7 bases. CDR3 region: CASSTGYQETQYF. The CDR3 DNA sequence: TGCGCCAGCAGCACAGGATACCAAGAGACCCAGTACTTC.

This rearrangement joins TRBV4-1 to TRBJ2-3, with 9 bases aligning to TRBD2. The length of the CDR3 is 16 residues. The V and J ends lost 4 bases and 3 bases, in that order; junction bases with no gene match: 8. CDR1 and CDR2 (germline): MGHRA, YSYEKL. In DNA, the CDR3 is TGCGCCAGCAGCCCCGAGGGGCGGGGGGGAACAGATACGCAGTATTTT. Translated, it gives CASSPEGRGGTDTQYF.

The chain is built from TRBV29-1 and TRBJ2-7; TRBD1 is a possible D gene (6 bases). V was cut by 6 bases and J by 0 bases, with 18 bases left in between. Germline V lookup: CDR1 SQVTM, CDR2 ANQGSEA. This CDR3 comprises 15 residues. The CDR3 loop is CSVVFDRRSSYEQYF. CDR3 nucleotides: TGCAGCGTCGTTTTTGACAGGCGAAGCTCCTACGAGCAGTACTTC.

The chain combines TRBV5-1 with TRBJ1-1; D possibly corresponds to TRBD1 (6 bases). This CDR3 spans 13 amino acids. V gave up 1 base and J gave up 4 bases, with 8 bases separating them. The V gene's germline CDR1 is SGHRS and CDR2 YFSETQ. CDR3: CASSLSGATEAFF. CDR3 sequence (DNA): TGCGCCAGCAGCTTGTCAGGGGCCACTGAAGCTTTCTTT.

The CDR3 DNA sequence: TGTGCCAGCAGTTCGCTAACAGGGGCCCCCTATGGCTACACCTTC. It is translated as CASSSLTGAPYGYTF. This chain joins TRBV6-6 and TRBJ1-2; 7 nucleotides match TRBD1. V shed 4 bases, J shed 4 bases, and the junction held 9 bases outside the gene matches. Germline values: CDR1 MNHNY, CDR2 SVGAGI (reference sequence). This CDR3 comprises 15 residues.

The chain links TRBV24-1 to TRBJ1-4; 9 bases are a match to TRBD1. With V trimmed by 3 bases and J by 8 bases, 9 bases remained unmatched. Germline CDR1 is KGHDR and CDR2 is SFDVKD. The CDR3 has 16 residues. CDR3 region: CATSDPGQGRGEKLFF. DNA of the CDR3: TGTGCCACCAGTGATCCTGGACAGGGGAGAGGAGAAAAACTGTTTTTT.